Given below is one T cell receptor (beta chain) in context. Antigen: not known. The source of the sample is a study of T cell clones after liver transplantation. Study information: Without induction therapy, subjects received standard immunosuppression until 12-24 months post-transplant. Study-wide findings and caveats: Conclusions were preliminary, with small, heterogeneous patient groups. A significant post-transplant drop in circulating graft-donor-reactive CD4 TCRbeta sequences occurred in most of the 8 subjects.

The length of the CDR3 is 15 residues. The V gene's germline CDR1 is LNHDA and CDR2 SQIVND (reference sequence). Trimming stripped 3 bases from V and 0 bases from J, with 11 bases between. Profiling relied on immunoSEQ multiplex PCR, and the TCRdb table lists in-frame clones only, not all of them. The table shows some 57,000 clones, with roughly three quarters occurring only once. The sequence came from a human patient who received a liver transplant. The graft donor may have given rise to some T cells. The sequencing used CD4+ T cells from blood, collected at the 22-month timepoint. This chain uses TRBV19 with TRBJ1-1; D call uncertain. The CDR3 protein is CASSMSTGMNTEAFF. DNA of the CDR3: TGTGCCAGTAGTATGAGCACGGGGATGAACACTGAAGCTTTCTTT.